Below, 27 T cell receptor beta chains from the same sample are listed, as sequenced in a study of regulatory T cells in long-lasting Graves disease. Arm-PCR of CDR3 regions and iRepertoire HTBI primers were used to build TCR beta libraries. TCRdb reprocessed the multiplex PCR reads with MiXCR, giving one entry per CDR3 protein. The repertoire holds fewer than 650,000 distinct CDR3 sequences, about 16% seen once, with around 12% in the top ten. The time point was: newly diagnosed GD, antithyroid drugs for less than 3 months. PBMC RNA was the source of the TCR library. These records were also assigned to another study, of T cells in Graves' hyperthyroidism and ophthalmopathy.

The sequencing used peripheral blood mononuclear cells (PBMCs), collected at new diagnosis, from a patient treated with antithyroid drugs. All receptors come from a man aged 18 to 30 with Graves disease.

This clonotype occurred a few times. V is TRBV7-2 and J is TRBJ2-1, with TRBD2 identical over 9 bases. V lost 4 bases and J lost 5; bases outside the gene matches: 6. Germline CDR1 is SGHTA and CDR2 is FQGNSA. The CDR3 is 15 residues long. The CDR3 spells CASSSRREGNNEQFF. The CDR3 region has the DNA TGTGCCAGCAGCTCACGGCGGGAGGGTAACAATGAGCAGTTCTTC.

This clonotype was counted many times. The CDR3 DNA reads TGTGCCAGCAGTACCCAGGGGGGAGGGACGTCTTCCTACAATGAGCAGTTCTTC. Translation: CASSTQGGGTSSYNEQFF. The V and J genes are TRBV28 and TRBJ2-1; either TRBD1 or TRBD2 may supply D (7 bases each). Trimming pared 5 bases from V and 1 base from J, leaving 21 bases between. Per germline, CDR1 MDHEN and CDR2 SYDVKM. There are 18 residues in the CDR3.

There are many counts of this clonotype. The CDR3 sequence is CASSPGQGGTYEQYF. CDR3 in DNA: TGTGCCAGCAGCCCGGGACAGGGCGGCACCTACGAGCAGTACTTC. The rearrangement uses TRBV2 and TRBJ2-7, with 9 bases fitting TRBD1. Germline trimming cut 6 bases from V and 2 bases from J; bases unmatched to any gene: 8. The CDR3 contains 15 residues. Per the germline V gene, CDR1 is SNHLY and CDR2 is FYNNEI. The complete variable domain, with remaining parts taken from reference TRBV2 and TRBJ2-7, reads EPEVTQTPSHQVTQMGQEVILRCVPISNHLYFYWYRQILGQKVEFLVSFYNNEISEKSEIFDDQFSVERPDGSNFTLKIRSTKLEDSAMYFCASSPGQGGTYEQYFGPGTRLTVT.

As to this clonotype: This may stem from a read error, because a much larger clone lies one nucleotide away. The chain is built from TRBV7-9 and TRBJ1-3, with unresolved D. V dropped 5 bases and J dropped 0 bases, with 2 bases sitting between them. Germline V gives CDR1 SEHNR, CDR2 FQNEAQ (reference sequence). The CDR3 consists of 12 residues. In nucleotides, the CDR3 is TGTGCCAGCAGCCGCTCTGGAAACACCATATATTTT. Translated, it gives CASSRSGNTIYF.

This clonotype was picked up a small number of times. V and J are TRBV20-1 and TRBJ2-5, with TRBD2 matching 11 bases. CDR1 is DFQATT, CDR2 SNEGSKA, per germline (reference sequence). The CDR3 extends over 16 amino acids. The trim removed 6 bases at V and 0 bases at J, leaving 9 bases unmatched. CDR3 sequence reads: CSAPRLAGGNQETQYF. For the CDR3, the DNA is TGCAGTGCCCCGAGGCTAGCGGGAGGCAACCAAGAGACCCAGTACTTC.

V is TRBV7-3 and J is TRBJ2-1; 13 positions agree with TRBD2. This CDR3 is 16 amino acids long. With V trimmed by 5 bases and J by 8 bases, 9 bases remained unmatched. Germline lookup yields CDR1 SGHTA and CDR2 FQGTGA. Here the CDR3 DNA reads TGTGCCAGCAGCCCGCGGACTAGCGGGAGTCGCCATGAGCAGTTCTTC. It specifies CASSPRTSGSRHEQFF.

This clonotype occurred once. The gene calls are TRBV20-1 and TRBJ2-7, with 9 bases fitting TRBD2. Trimming at V came to 3 bases and at J to 2 bases, leaving 8 bases not matched to a gene. The germline V gene has CDR1 DFQATT and CDR2 SNEGSKA (reference sequence). The CDR3 is made up of 15 amino acids. As DNA, the CDR3 is TGCAGTGCTAGGGAACCGGGACTAGCAACCTACGAGCAGTACTTC. Translation gives CSAREPGLATYEQYF.

The chain uses TRBV7-9 and TRBJ2-1; 10 bases align to TRBD2. There are 17 residues in the CDR3. V dropped 5 bases and J dropped 3; count of bases not matched to a gene: 10. Germline V lookup: CDR1 SEHNR, CDR2 FQNEAQ (reference sequence). CDR3 residues: CASSRGTSDLSYNEQFF. CDR3 nucleotides: TGTGCCAGCAGCCGGGGGACTAGCGATTTAAGCTACAATGAGCAGTTCTTC. Based on the CDR3 plus reference TRBV7-9 and TRBJ2-1, the full variable domain is DTGVSQNPRHKITKRGQNVTFRCDPISEHNRLYWYRQTLGQGPEFLTYFQNEAQLEKSRLLSDRFSAERPKGSFSTLEIQRTEQGDSAMYLCASSRGTSDLSYNEQFFGPGTRLTVL.

This clonotype was counted ten times or more. The junction and the germline gene differ at one end; a read error may be behind it. The rearrangement links TRBV6-1 to TRBJ1-1; 9 bases fit TRBD1. Germline V gene sequence: CDR1 MNHNS, CDR2 SASEGT. The CDR3 runs 14 residues. CDR3 sequence reads: CATLTGGEYTEAFF. The CDR3 DNA is TGTGCCACATTGACAGGGGGAGAGTACACTGAGGCTTTCTTT.

This clonotype has just a few counts. The chain joins TRBV12-5 to TRBJ1-5, with 8 bases matching TRBD1. Germline V gene sequence: CDR1 LGHNT, CDR2 FRNRAP. After removal of 1 base from V and 3 bases from J, the junction contained 2 bases not matched to a gene. This CDR3 region has 15 residues. The CDR3 bases are TGTGCTAGTGGTTTGGGACAGGGGAACAATCAGCCCCAGCATTTT. It codes for CASGLGQGNNQPQHF.

This clonotype has just a few counts. This chain connects TRBV2 to TRBJ2-3, with a weak D call TRBD2 (6 bases). In germline, CDR1 is SNHLY, CDR2 FYNNEI. V lost 2 bases, J lost 2 bases, and 11 bases lay in between. This CDR3 is 15 amino acids long. The CDR3 DNA reads TGTGCCAGCAGTGAAAGTGGGACTGACACAGATACGCAGTATTTT. Translation gives CASSESGTDTDTQYF.

The genes are TRBV6-1 and TRBJ1-1, with no clear D. The CDR3 covers 14 residues. V was shortened by 5 bases and J by 2 bases, with 12 bases between the two germline ends. The V gene's germline CDR1 is MNHNS and CDR2 SASEGT. CDR3 nucleotide sequence: TGTGCCAGCAGTCCCGTTGAGGGAAACACTGAAGCTTTCTTT. This encodes CASSPVEGNTEAFF.

The chain combines TRBV25-1 with TRBJ2-2; 7 nucleotides line up with TRBD2. This CDR3 has 15 residues. Germline lookup yields CDR1 MGHDK and CDR2 SYGVNS. The V gene end was trimmed by 8 bases and the J gene end by 7 bases; junction bases not matched to a gene: 13. Here the CDR3 DNA reads TGTGCCAGCGCCGGCAAAGGACTAGTGGGCGGGGAGCTGTTTTTT. Its translation is CASAGKGLVGGELFF.

The V gene is TRBV10-3, the J gene TRBJ2-5; TRBD2 agrees at 9 bases. Trimming at V came to 4 bases and at J to 2 bases, leaving 5 bases not matched to a gene. Germline V gives CDR1 ENHRY, CDR2 SYGVKD. The CDR3 runs to 15 residues. In DNA form, the CDR3 reads TGTGCCATCAGTGGTGGGGGACTAGCTCAAGAGACCCAGTACTTC. Translation: CAISGGGLAQETQYF.

Note on this clonotype: Being one base from a much bigger clone, this may be a read error. The CDR3 protein is CASSEGDSRNTTYF. CDR3 bases: TGTGCCAGCAGTGAAGGGGACAGCAGAAACACCACATATTTT. The rearrangement uses TRBV2 and TRBJ1-3; 7 bases map to TRBD1. CDR1 SNHLY and CDR2 FYNNEI come from the germline V gene. There are 14 residues in the CDR3.

This clonotype was observed many times. The rearrangement joins TRBV3-1 to TRBJ1-2; tentatively, D is TRBD1 (5 bases). Trimming left V 4 bases short and J 4 bases short, with 10 bases between. Germline CDR1 and CDR2: LGHDT and YNNKEL (reference sequence). The length of the CDR3 is 13 residues. The CDR3 sequence: CASSRDSRYGYTF. CDR3 DNA: TGTGCCAGCAGCCGAGACAGCCGCTATGGCTACACCTTC.

A few counts support this clonotype. The chain combines TRBV7-4 with TRBJ1-5; TRBD1 is a possible D gene (6 bases). Trimming stripped 4 bases from V and 2 bases from J, with 9 bases between. In germline, CDR1 is SGHVT, CDR2 SQSDAQ. This CDR3 contains 14 residues. The CDR3 is CASSSAGGNQPQHF. CDR3 sequence (DNA): TGTGCCAGCAGCTCCGCAGGGGGCAATCAGCCCCAGCATTTT.

This clonotype was seen more than once but under ten times. The V gene is TRBV2, the J gene TRBJ2-7; D not resolved. Germline V gives CDR1 SNHLY, CDR2 FYNNEI. Between the trimmed V and J ends, which lost 8 bases and 6 bases, there was a span of 11 bases. CDR3 length: 11 amino acids. DNA of the CDR3: TGTGCCAGCGGCAGTTACGGCGAGCAGTACTTC. Protein: CASGSYGEQYF.

The chain couples TRBV11-2 to TRBJ2-7; a possible D gene is TRBD1 (6 bases). Per germline, CDR1 SGHAT and CDR2 FQNNGV. Trimming took off 5 bases at V and 2 bases at J, with 16 bases between the two ends. The CDR3 extends over 15 amino acids. The CDR3 sequence is CASSPQQGYPYEQYF. Here the CDR3 DNA reads TGTGCCAGCAGCCCCCAACAGGGATACCCCTACGAGCAGTACTTC.

The chain carries TRBV7-3 and TRBJ2-1, with TRBD1 as a possible D gene (5 bases). The CDR3 extends over 11 amino acids. Germline assignment: CDR1 SGHTA and CDR2 FQGTGA. Trimming removed 5 bases from V and 14 bases from J, with 13 bases in between. In DNA, the CDR3 is TGTGCCAGCAGCCCGGCCCTAGGGGAGTTCTTC. This gives the protein CASSPALGEFF.

This clonotype was recorded at least ten times. The gene calls are TRBV27 and TRBJ2-1, with D possibly matching TRBD2 (6 bases). This CDR3 is 15 amino acids long. The V and J ends lost 4 bases and 8 bases respectively, with 18 bases between them. CDR1 is MNHEY, CDR2 SMNVEV, per germline (reference sequence). CDR3: CASSYLEGSGYEQFF. The CDR3 nucleotides read TGTGCCAGCAGTTATTTGGAGGGCTCTGGGTATGAGCAGTTCTTC.

This clonotype was picked up many times. The chain recombines TRBV12-3 or TRBV12-4 with TRBJ1-5; D is ambiguous. This CDR3 is 18 amino acids long. V was pared by 3 bases and J by 2 bases, with 20 bases between. The CDR3 spells CASSLFLIRVSGNQPQHF. CDR3 DNA sequence: TGTGCCAGCAGTTTGTTCCTCATACGGGTAAGCGGCAATCAGCCCCAGCATTTT.

The genes are TRBV5-1 and TRBJ2-2; 13 nucleotides agree with TRBD2. The J segment lost 4 bases and the V segment lost 6 bases, leaving 9 bases of the junction unmatched. Germline CDR1 SGHRS, CDR2 YFSETQ. The CDR3 has 17 residues. This CDR3 reads CASTGTSGKELTGELFF. The CDR3 DNA is TGCGCCAGCACCGGGACTAGCGGGAAGGAGCTCACCGGGGAGCTGTTTTTT.

As to this clonotype: A much larger clone is a single base away; this may be a read error. This sequence joins TRBV3-1 and TRBJ2-3; D not resolved. The DNA end lines up better with TRBJ1-5; the J call may be wrong. The V gene's germline CDR1 is LGHDT and CDR2 YNNKEL (reference sequence). This CDR3 contains 17 residues. This CDR3 is CASSDQTTSRSTDTQHF. Here the CDR3 DNA reads TGTGCCAGCAGCGACCAAACGACTAGCAGAAGCACAGATACGCAGCATTTT.

CDR3 amino acids: CASSLTWGRGYTF. CDR3 DNA sequence: TGTGCCAGCAGTTTGACGTGGGGACGGGGCTACACCTTC. The rearrangement joins TRBV5-8 to TRBJ1-2; a possible D gene is TRBD1 (5 bases). Germline V gives CDR1 SGHTS, CDR2 YDEGEE. The V end was cut by 5 bases, the J end by 8 bases, with 16 bases between. The CDR3 runs to 13 residues.

This clonotype showed up just once. The genes are TRBV3-1 and TRBJ2-7, with a possible D match to TRBD2 (5 bases). In germline, CDR1 is LGHDT, CDR2 YNNKEL (reference sequence). This CDR3 contains 12 residues. V was trimmed by 1 base and J by 7 bases, leaving 8 bases between them. The CDR3 reads CASSQGRGEQYF. Here the CDR3 DNA reads TGTGCCAGCAGCCAAGGCAGAGGGGAGCAGTACTTC.

The rearrangement uses TRBV20-1 and TRBJ2-3; D possibly corresponds to TRBD2 (5 bases). This CDR3 spans 14 amino acids. V dropped 5 bases and J dropped 3 bases, with 15 bases sitting between them. Germline CDR1 reads DFQATT; CDR2 reads SNEGSKA (reference sequence). CDR3 amino acids: CSAPRTLLTDTQYF. In nucleotides, the CDR3 is TGCAGTGCTCCTAGGACTCTCTTAACAGATACGCAGTATTTT.